The present entry profiles one TCR beta chain with its context. The treatment denotes: around 19 received Ad26.COV2.S at low or high dose, single or two shots; 5 received placebo; per-sample allocation not given. Day 63 after the first injection of vaccine or placebo was the sampling time. This entry is derived from a study of Ad26.COV2.S vaccination and SARS-CoV-2 variants. Using immunoSEQ multiplex PCR, the repertoire was profiled, and TCRdb retains in-frame clones only, with some absent. In the table there are 430,000 or so clones, roughly nine tenths of which are singletons. Trimming removed 6 bases from V and 3 bases from J, with 9 bases in between. Germline values: CDR1 MDHEN, CDR2 SYDVKM. The CDR3 runs 12 residues.

The starting material was peripheral blood, obtained in a trial of Ad26.COV2.S vaccine versus placebo. The receptor was isolated from a person aged 18-65 years who received the Ad26.COV2.S COVID-19 vaccine or a placebo. The chain couples TRBV28 to TRBJ2-7; D call uncertain. CDR3 loop: CASRTLNYEQYF. DNA of the CDR3: TGTGCCAGCAGAACCTTGAACTACGAGCAGTACTTC.